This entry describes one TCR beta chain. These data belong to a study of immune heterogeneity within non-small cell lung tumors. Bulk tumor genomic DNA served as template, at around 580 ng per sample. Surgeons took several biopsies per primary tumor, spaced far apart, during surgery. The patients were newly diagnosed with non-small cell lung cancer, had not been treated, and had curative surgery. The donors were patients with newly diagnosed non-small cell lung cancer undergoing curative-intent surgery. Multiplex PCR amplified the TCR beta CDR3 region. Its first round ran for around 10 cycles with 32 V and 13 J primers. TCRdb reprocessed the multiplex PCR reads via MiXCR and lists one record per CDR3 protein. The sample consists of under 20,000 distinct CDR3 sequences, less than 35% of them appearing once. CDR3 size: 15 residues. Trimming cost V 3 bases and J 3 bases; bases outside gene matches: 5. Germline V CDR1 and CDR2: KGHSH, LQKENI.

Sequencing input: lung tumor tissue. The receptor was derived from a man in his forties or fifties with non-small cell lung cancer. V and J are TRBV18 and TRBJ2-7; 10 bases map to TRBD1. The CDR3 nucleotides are TGTGCCAGCTCACCGGGGACAGGGGAGTACTACGAGCAGTACTTC. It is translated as CASSPGTGEYYEQYF.